This TCR beta chain was sequenced during a study of blood T cells in healthy people across ages. General study results and limits: Versus aged donors, long-lived donors had higher diversity and more naive CD4+ cells.

Alongside a J-beta primer mix, a sample-barcoded 5' primer served in a second PCR lasting about 6 to 12 cycles. Each cDNA molecule, via a template-switch adaptor with 12 random nucleotides, was tagged. TCRdb reprocessed the 5' RACE reads via MiXCR and lists one record per CDR3 protein. The sample has around 1,600,000 distinct CDR3 sequences; approximately 42% are singletons. The CDR3 is made up of 14 amino acids. The ends were cut back, 4 bases at V and 4 bases at J, with 12 bases in the middle. Germline assignment: CDR1 SNHLY and CDR2 FYNNEI. This clonotype was picked up a small number of times. Its antigen is still unknown. Caucasian individuals from Russia who were healthy and aged about 6 to 95 acted as donors. Each sample gave at least 6.5 million isolated PBMCs.

V gene TRBV2 combines with J gene TRBJ2-3, with D unclear. The specimen sequenced was blood. This sequence originates from a woman aged 18-29 years in good health. The CDR3 sequence is CASSVLNDADTQYF. DNA for the CDR3: TGTGCCAGCAGTGTTCTTAACGACGCAGATACGCAGTATTTT.